A single sample gave rise to the 9 T cell receptor beta chains below, sequenced in a study of blood T cell repertoires in COVID-19. Assay: immunoSEQ multiplex PCR; the TCRdb copy retains only in-frame clones and omits some. The data contain 360,000 or so clones, roughly 89% of them singletons. The sequencing sample was made of peripheral blood. The origin of the receptors is an older woman with COVID-19, enrolled during active disease.

This clone was recorded only once. The chain is built from TRBV7-9 and TRBJ1-2; TRBD1 matches 12 bases. J gave up 6 bases and V 5 bases, and 7 bases lay outside the gene matches. CDR3 length: 15 residues. Germline loops: CDR1 SEHNR, CDR2 FQNEAQ (reference sequence). CDR3 DNA: TGTGCCAGCAGCCCAAGCGGGACAGGGGGCAATGGCTACACCTTC. This translates into CASSPSGTGGNGYTF. Complete variable domain (other parts from reference TRBV7-9 and TRBJ1-2): DTGVSQNPRHKITKRGQNVTFRCDPISEHNRLYWYRQTLGQGPEFLTYFQNEAQLEKSRLLSDRFSAERPKGSFSTLEIQRTEQGDSAMYLCASSPSGTGGNGYTFGSGTRLTVV.

The rearrangement joins TRBV11-1 to TRBJ2-5; 7 bases are a match to TRBD2. CDR1 is SGHAT, CDR2 FQDESV, per germline (reference sequence). This CDR3 region has 15 residues. V trimming: 4 bases; J trimming: 5 bases; junction bases outside the gene matches: 10. CDR3 loop: CASSSRLGRDETQYF. The CDR3 coding sequence is TGTGCCAGCAGCTCCAGACTTGGGAGGGACGAGACCCAGTACTTC.

The V and J genes are TRBV3-1 (or the pseudogene TRBV3-2) and TRBJ2-3, with 8 bases fitting TRBD2. V lost 1 base and J lost 3; bases outside the gene matches: 3. This CDR3 is built from 15 residues. CDR1 and CDR2 (germline): LGHDT, YNNKEL (reference sequence). CDR3 bases: TGTGCCAGCAGCCAAGTCCGGGGGGGGACAGATACGCAGTATTTT. As protein: CASSQVRGGTDTQYF.

The CDR3 region is CSLMTSGVGDTQYF. For the CDR3, the DNA is TGCAGCCTTATGACTAGCGGGGTGGGAGATACGCAGTATTTT. The V gene is TRBV29-1, the J gene TRBJ2-3; 11 positions agree with TRBD2. The CDR3 loop spans 14 amino acids. The germline gives CDR1 SQVTM, CDR2 ANQGSEA. Unmatched junction bases numbered 9, after V lost 8 bases and J lost 5 bases.

This clone was observed a single time. The chain couples TRBV18 to TRBJ1-5; D is ambiguous. The germline V gene has CDR1 KGHSH and CDR2 LQKENI. The length of the CDR3 is 13 residues. Between the trimmed V and J ends, which lost 6 bases and 8 bases, there was a span of 14 bases. CDR3 region: CASSSKRREPQHF. As DNA, the CDR3 is TGTGCCAGCTCGTCCAAAAGGAGGGAGCCCCAGCATTTT.

CDR3 bases: TGCGCCAGCAGCCCTGACACTGAAAAACTGTTTTTT. Residues: CASSPDTEKLFF. The chain has TRBV5-1 and TRBJ1-4; no clear D. Germline CDR1 is SGHRS and CDR2 is YFSETQ. Trimming left V 4 bases short and J 7 bases short, with 8 bases between. CDR3 length equals 12 residues.

DNA for the CDR3: TGTGCCAGCAGTCAGATGCGGCCAACCGCTGAAGCTTTCTTT. This gives the protein CASSQMRPTAEAFF. This chain links TRBV27 with TRBJ1-1, with unresolved D. Germline CDR1 MNHEY, CDR2 SMNVEV (reference sequence). The CDR3 covers 14 residues. Between the trimmed V and J ends, which lost 5 bases and 6 bases, there was a span of 16 bases.

This clone showed up just a few times. The chain links TRBV6-5 to TRBJ2-7, with D tentatively TRBD1 (6 bases). The V gene lost 7 bases and the J gene lost 4 bases, with 17 bases spanning the gap. CDR1 is MNHEY and CDR2 is SVGAGI in the germline V gene. The CDR3 extends over 14 amino acids. The CDR3 sequence: CASKGQGIGYEQYF. The CDR3 DNA is TGTGCCAGCAAAGGTCAGGGGATAGGGTACGAGCAGTACTTC.

The chain links TRBV6-1 to TRBJ1-5, with D possibly being TRBD1 (5 bases). Between the trimmed V and J ends, which lost 4 bases and 0 bases, there was a span of 16 bases. The CDR3 length is 17 residues. Germline assignment: CDR1 MNHNS and CDR2 SASEGT. DNA of the CDR3: TGTGCCAGCAGTGTCCTCCATTCGGGGGATAGCAATCAGCCCCAGCATTTT. Translating gives CASSVLHSGDSNQPQHF.